These T cell receptor beta chains were read from a single sample in a study of T cell responses to AZD1222 COVID-19 vaccine. Clones were sequenced by immunoSEQ multiplex PCR, and TCRdb holds only the in-frame ones, with some missing. Among over 45,000 clones listed, about 85% were seen once. The material sequenced was peripheral blood, taken on day 0 of AZD1222 vaccination. These receptors all stem from an adult in good health. Each CDR3 is given with its conserved first and last residue. The size of a clone is reported for some rows only, either as once, few or many, or as a class for expanded clones.

j_call: TRBJ2-1; clone_size: NA; v_call: TRBV9; cdr3_aa: CASSSRSSGPLNEQFF
j_call: TRBJ1-2; clone_size: NA; v_call: TRBV5-4; cdr3_aa: CASSLAGGGYTF
j_call: TRBJ1-3; clone_size: few; v_call: TRBV5-1; cdr3_aa: CASSRGQGNGGNTIYF
j_call: TRBJ2-2; clone_size: once; v_call: TRBV11-3; cdr3_aa: CASSPSGTANTGELFF
j_call: TRBJ1-1; clone_size: NA; v_call: TRBV7-2; cdr3_aa: CASSWGGASEAFF
j_call: TRBJ2-2; clone_size: once; v_call: TRBV28; cdr3_aa: CASRDSRLIDTGELFF
j_call: TRBJ2-1; clone_size: NA; v_call: TRBV6-5; cdr3_aa: CASSWTSGGDYNEQFF
j_call: TRBJ1-1; clone_size: NA; v_call: TRBV27; cdr3_aa: CASSLYRDRHTEAFF
j_call: TRBJ1-2; clone_size: NA; v_call: TRBV6-5; cdr3_aa: CASRGQNHLYGYTF
j_call: TRBJ2-7; clone_size: NA; v_call: TRBV27; cdr3_aa: CASSLTTGGYEQYF
j_call: TRBJ2-7; clone_size: once; v_call: TRBV3-1/TRBV3-2; cdr3_aa: CASSQYSGQGDYEQYF
j_call: TRBJ2-2; clone_size: once; v_call: TRBV11-3; cdr3_aa: CASSFQTSGLTGELFF
j_call: TRBJ1-5; clone_size: NA; v_call: TRBV6-5; cdr3_aa: CASSYSEKGPQHF
j_call: TRBJ1-1; clone_size: NA; v_call: TRBV30; cdr3_aa: CAWSVGMAEAFF
j_call: TRBJ1-6; clone_size: NA; v_call: TRBV7-9; cdr3_aa: CASSYYVLGGKVFSPLHF
j_call: TRBJ1-2; clone_size: NA; v_call: TRBV18; cdr3_aa: CASSPGTDSGYTF